Listed below are T cell receptor beta chains from one sample, sequenced in a study of molecular identifiers for immune sequencing clone quantification. In TCRdb, the PCR reads were re-called with MiXCR into one record per CDR3 protein. This table has around 460,000 distinct CDR3 sequences, about 20% appearing once. Specimen: naive CD8+ T cells from blood, with Jurkat cell RNA spiked in. These receptors were obtained from a human donor in good health. Some libraries in this study had Jurkat cell RNA spiked in. Both conserved end residues are part of each CDR3. A D gene is named only where the DNA matches it firmly. Clone sizes are given selectively: once, few, many, or a class where the clone is expanded.

TGTGCCAGCAGCCCTATGGAAGTCGGGACAAGACTTCTGTTTTTT,CASSPMEVGTRLLFF,TRBJ1-4,many,-,TRBV7-9
TGTGCCAGCAGCTTAGACGGGGATTATCAGCCCCAGCATTTT,CASSLDGDYQPQHF,TRBJ1-5,-,-,TRBV5-4
TGTGCCAGCAGCCAAAGGAAGGTCTACAATGAGCAGTTCTTC,CASSQRKVYNEQFF,TRBJ2-1,-,-,TRBV14
TGTGCCAGCAGCCCGTCCGGACTAGCGGGTGAGCAGTTCTTC,CASSPSGLAGEQFF,TRBJ2-1,many,TRBD2,TRBV7-9
TGTGCCAGCAGCCCTTTATCCCGGACAGCCTTTAGCACAGATACGCAGTATTTT,CASSPLSRTAFSTDTQYF,TRBJ2-3,many,-,TRBV7-9
TGCGCCAGCAGCCGAGGATTATGGAGCGAGCAGTACTTC,CASSRGLWSEQYF,TRBJ2-7,few,-,TRBV4-1
TGTGCCAGCAGCCCTTACACGGGGGATACCTACGAGCAGTACTTC,CASSPYTGDTYEQYF,TRBJ2-7,many,-,TRBV14
TGTGCCAGCAGTGAAGGGCCCTGGGGTTTTAGTGCTTCCTACACCTTC,CASSEGPWGFSASYTF,TRBJ1-2,few,-,TRBV6-6
TGTGCCAGCAGTGATGCTGGGCACCCCTCCTACGAGCAGTACTTC,CASSDAGHPSYEQYF,TRBJ2-7,few,-,TRBV2
TGTGCCAGCAGCACTCATAGCGGGAGAAACACAGATACGCAGTATTTT,CASSTHSGRNTDTQYF,TRBJ2-3,-,TRBD2,TRBV9
TGTGCCAGCAGTTCCCGGGACGCTCTCCCTTATAGCAATCAGCCCCAGCATTTT,CASSSRDALPYSNQPQHF,TRBJ1-5,many,-,TRBV28
TGTGCCAGCAGCTTCAATACCGGGACAGGGATTCATTCACCCCTCCACTTT,CASSFNTGTGIHSPLHF,TRBJ1-6,-,TRBD1,TRBV5-5
TGCGCCAGCAGCCCCCCATCGGGCGGGGGGGGGACAGATACGCAGTATTTT,CASSPPSGGGGTDTQYF,TRBJ2-3,many,TRBD2,TRBV5-1
TGTGCCAGCAGTTACTCGTCAGGGGGCTCCCCCTGGGGCAATGAGCAGTTCTTC,CASSYSSGGSPWGNEQFF,TRBJ2-1,few,TRBD1,TRBV6-5
TGCGCCAGCAGCCAAGCTCTCGACCCCCAGCCCCAGCATTTT,CASSQALDPQPQHF,TRBJ1-5,many,-,TRBV4-3
TGCGCCAGCAGCCCTAGCGGGAGTGAAACCGGGGAGCTGTTTTTT,CASSPSGSETGELFF,TRBJ2-2,many,TRBD2,TRBV4-1
TGTGCCAGCACCCCAGGGACAGTAGATCAGCCCCAGCATTTT,CASTPGTVDQPQHF,TRBJ1-5,-,TRBD1,TRBV12-3/TRBV12-4
TGTGCCAGCAGCGTTTCCCGGGACAGGGGTCACACCGGGGAGCTGTTTTTT,CASSVSRDRGHTGELFF,TRBJ2-2,few,TRBD1,TRBV9
TGTGCCATCAGTGAGTTGTATAGCGAGCAGCAACAGCCCCAGCATTTT,CAISELYSEQQQPQHF,TRBJ1-5,-,-,TRBV10-3
TGCGCCAGCAGCCAAGATCCCTCAGGAGCCGGGTACAATGAGCAGTTCTTC,CASSQDPSGAGYNEQFF,TRBJ2-1,few,-,TRBV4-3
TGTGCCAGCAGTGAATACGGGACCTACAATTCACCCCTCCACTTT,CASSEYGTYNSPLHF,TRBJ1-6,-,-,TRBV25-1
TGTGCCAGCAGTTTATTAGGGACAGGGAATGAGCAGTTCTTC,CASSLLGTGNEQFF,TRBJ2-1,few,TRBD1,TRBV12-3/TRBV12-4
TGTGCCAGCGGGTCCGGGACTGCCGATGAGCAGTTCTTC,CASGSGTADEQFF,TRBJ2-1,many,-,TRBV5-4
TGTGCCAGCAGTCCCCTACAACCGACAGGGGCCTACGAGCAGTACTTC,CASSPLQPTGAYEQYF,TRBJ2-7,few,TRBD1,TRBV27
TGTGCCAGCAGCCAAGATTATCGGGCAGGTAATCAGCCCCAGCATTTT,CASSQDYRAGNQPQHF,TRBJ1-5,many,-,TRBV3-1
TGTGCCAGTAGTATCGTCAGCTTGAGCTCCTACAATGAGCAGTTCTTC,CASSIVSLSSYNEQFF,TRBJ2-1,-,-,TRBV19
TGTGCCAGCGGTTTAAGCGGACAGGGGCATTCACCCCTCCACTTT,CASGLSGQGHSPLHF,TRBJ1-6,-,TRBD1,TRBV12-3/TRBV12-4